This T cell receptor (beta chain) is from a study of STAT3 mutations in large granular lymphocyte leukemia. Background on the study: Roughly half the longitudinally sequenced T-LGLL patients had canonical STAT3 mutations. Study-wide findings and caveats: Clonal expansion was inferred from samples taken at other timepoints. All newly emerging clones after therapy were STAT3 wild type. Every T-LGLL patient had at least one immunodominant TCRbeta clonotype. Differing intervals and regimens complicate linking therapy response to clone burden.

V dropped 1 base and J dropped 0 bases, with 13 bases sitting between them. The CDR3 loop spans 16 amino acids. Germline loops: CDR1 GTSNPN, CDR2 SVGIG (reference sequence). In regard to this clone: The antigen remains undetermined.

The table came from immunoSEQ multiplex PCR; TCRdb's copy has only in-frame clones and leaves some out. This table has around 29,000 clones, around 88% appearing once. The source material was peripheral blood mononuclear cells. The chain employs TRBV30 and TRBJ1-3; D is possibly TRBD1 (6 bases). The clonotype was recovered from a man aged 55 to 70 with T-cell large granular lymphocyte leukemia. Some clones in this sample may be carry-over from other donors' samples. The CDR3 DNA reads TGTGCCTGGAGTGGGACAGCCATGTCCTCTGGAAACACCATATATTTT. It specifies CAWSGTAMSSGNTIYF. The variable domain in full, with the rest retrieved from reference TRBV30 and TRBJ1-3, is SQTIHQWPATLVQPVGSPLSLECTVEGTSNPNLYWYRQAAGRGLQLLFYSVGIGQISSEVPQNLSASRPQDRQFILSSKKLLLSDSGFYLCAWSGTAMSSGNTIYFGEGSWLTVV.